This note documents a single T cell receptor beta chain sequence. This clonotype was counted ten times or more. What antigen it recognizes has not been identified. No base quality values were provided; no much bigger clone lies one nucleotide off. Hyperthyroidism patients were newly diagnosed, had a disease duration of under 2 months, and were aged 18 to 65 years. The study excluded patients with uncontrolled infections, other autoimmune diseases, pregnancy or lactation. Diagnoses relied on clinical symptoms, serum thyroxine and TRAb, thyroid ultrasound and orbital computed tomography. Blood from progressor patients was collected at the time of first diagnosis with hyperthyroidism, before any ophthalmopathy symptoms had appeared. PBMCs were isolated from about 10 ml of fresh peripheral blood by Ficoll-Paque density gradient centrifugation. Progressor patients were initially diagnosed with Graves' hyperthyroidism and developed ophthalmopathy during follow-up. Total RNA was extracted using Trizol reagent, and RNA quality was assessed on an Agilent 2100 Bioanalyzer.

Taken from cysteine to phenylalanine, the CDR3 has 16 residues. Only the CDR3 DNA is retained, 48 bases long and in frame from the first base. The CDR1 and CDR2 encoded by the germline V gene are MNHNS and SASEGT. Germline trimming amounts to 4 bases on V and 2 bases on J, with 10 as the count of junction bases outside the gene matches. TCR beta CDR3 regions were amplified from RNA transcripts. The TCR CDR3 was subjected to a first round of RT-PCR using the HTBI primer set and the Qiagen OneStep RT-PCR kit. Libraries were constructed in a second round of multiplex PCR, after which size selection and purification were carried out. The libraries were sequenced on an Illumina HiSeq2000 using paired-end 100 bp reads. From the authors' description of their analysis: Raw data were processed with SOAPnuke, discarding reads with adapters, uncalled bases, mean Phred below 15, or no exact constant-primer or identifier match. High-quality paired reads were merged using COPE v1.2.5, and each unique nucleotide sequence was defined as a clonotype. MiTCR v1.1 was used to align the clonotypes against IMGT TRBV, TRBD and TRBJ reference segments. The analysis included only V-J combinations with a frequency above 0.0001, which together covered around 99% of the repertoires. A TCS score was defined as the ratio of F50 (clonal expansion) to E x V (chaos), with BLOSUM62-based TCRdist applied between CDR3 peptides within each V-J. Welch's t-statistics and random forest reduced 514 V-J features to 10 to 15, which were used in a naive Bayes classifier (R e1071). TCRdb reanalyzed the raw reads on its own, using fastp at Q25 for trimming and MiXCR for clone calling, and kept in-frame beta chains. Entries that share a CDR3 protein sequence are merged under the most common genes and DNA. Here the V and J calls rest on TCRdb's processing, not on the authors' analysis. The sample records a few hundred thousand distinct CDR3 sequences, about 14% of which are singletons. Clones ranked in the top ten supply more than 4.5% of the sample.

The data stem from a study of T cells in Graves' hyperthyroidism and ophthalmopathy (dated by TCRdb to about 2019). Background on the whole study: Peripheral blood was sampled at the time of initial diagnosis, prior to any treatment. For training and testing, the approximately 97 patients in the discovery cohort were randomly divided in a 7:3 ratio. To identify distinguishing TCR V-J signatures, a discovery cohort of around 98 patients was used, comprising some 45 with Graves' ophthalmopathy and around 57 with stable Graves' hyperthyroidism. An independent validation cohort of around 19 hyperthyroidism patients and about 16 patients who later progressed to ophthalmopathy tested prospective prediction of ophthalmopathy. The study also compared thyroid tissue and blood T-cell repertoires from roughly 6 Graves' hyperthyroidism patients. The paper reports TCR Vbeta CDR3 sequencing of approximately 140 peripheral blood samples: under 45 ophthalmopathy, roughly 80 hyperthyroidism and 17 progressor patients. Once sampling was done, hyperthyroidism patients were given methimazole at a starting dose of 30 mg daily, whereas ophthalmopathy patients were given high-dose intravenous methylprednisolone.

The research as a whole found: Most expanded thyroid clonotypes (frequency above 0.001) were also detected in blood, suggesting blood repertoires may reflect thyroid immune responses. No statistical method was used to set the sample size in advance, and investigators knew the group allocation. During validation, the model predicted progression to ophthalmopathy a median of approximately 6 months ahead of onset, with around 70% sensitivity and 72% to 80% specificity. In cross-validation, a model built on a 13 V-J signature told ophthalmopathy apart from stable hyperthyroidism with approximately 90% sensitivity and about 81% specificity, and in testing the same model reached 80%/75%.

This TCR derives from a young woman with Graves' hyperthyroidism that later progressed to Graves' ophthalmopathy. The chain is encoded by TRBV6-1 joined to TRBJ1-2, with 7 junctional bases fitting TRBD1. The sequencing sample was made of blood. The CDR3 has the sequence CASSGPYRGGNYGYTF. The sequence in DNA is TGTGCCAGCAGTGGACCTTACAGGGGAGGAAACTATGGCTACACCTTC.